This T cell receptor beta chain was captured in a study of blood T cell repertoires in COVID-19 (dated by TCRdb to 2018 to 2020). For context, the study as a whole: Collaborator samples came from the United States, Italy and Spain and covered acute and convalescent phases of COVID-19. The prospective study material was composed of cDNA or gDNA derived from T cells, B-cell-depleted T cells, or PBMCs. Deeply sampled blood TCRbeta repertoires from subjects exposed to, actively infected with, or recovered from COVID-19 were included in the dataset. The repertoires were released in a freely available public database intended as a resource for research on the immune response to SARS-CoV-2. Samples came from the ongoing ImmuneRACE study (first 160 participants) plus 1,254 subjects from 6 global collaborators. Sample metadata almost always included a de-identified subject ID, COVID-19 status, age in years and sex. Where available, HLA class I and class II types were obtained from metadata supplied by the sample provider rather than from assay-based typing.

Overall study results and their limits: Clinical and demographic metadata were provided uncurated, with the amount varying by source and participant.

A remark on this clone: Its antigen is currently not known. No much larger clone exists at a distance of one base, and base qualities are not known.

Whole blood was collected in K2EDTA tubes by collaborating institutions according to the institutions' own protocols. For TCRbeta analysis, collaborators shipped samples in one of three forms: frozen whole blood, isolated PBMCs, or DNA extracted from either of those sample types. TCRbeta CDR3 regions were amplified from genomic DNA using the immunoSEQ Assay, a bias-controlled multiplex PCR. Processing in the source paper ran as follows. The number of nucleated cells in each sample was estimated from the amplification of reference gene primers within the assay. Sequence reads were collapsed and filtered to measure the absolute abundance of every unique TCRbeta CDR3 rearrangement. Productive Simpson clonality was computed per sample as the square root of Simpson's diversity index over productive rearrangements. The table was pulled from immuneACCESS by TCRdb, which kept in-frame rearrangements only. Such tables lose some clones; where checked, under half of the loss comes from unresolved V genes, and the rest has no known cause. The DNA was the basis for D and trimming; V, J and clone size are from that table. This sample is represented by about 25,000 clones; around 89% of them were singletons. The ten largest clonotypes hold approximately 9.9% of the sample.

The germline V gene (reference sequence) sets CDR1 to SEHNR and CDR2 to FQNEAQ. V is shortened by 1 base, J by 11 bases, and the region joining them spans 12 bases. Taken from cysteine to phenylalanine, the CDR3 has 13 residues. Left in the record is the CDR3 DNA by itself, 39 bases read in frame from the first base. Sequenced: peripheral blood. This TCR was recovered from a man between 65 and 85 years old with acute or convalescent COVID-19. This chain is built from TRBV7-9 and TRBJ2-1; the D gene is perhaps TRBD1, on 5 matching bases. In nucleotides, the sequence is TGTGCCAGCAGCTTAGTGTCAGGGCAGAAGCAGTTCTTC. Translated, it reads CASSLVSGQKQFF.